The clone carrying this TCR beta chain was detected once. The V and J ends lost 4 bases and 3 bases respectively, with 14 bases between them. Germline assignment: CDR1 SGHRS and CDR2 YFSETQ. The CDR3 contains 15 residues. These data come from a study of blood T cell repertoires in COVID-19. Method: immunoSEQ multiplex PCR; TCRdb's copy keeps in-frame clones and lacks some. The table includes about 120,000 clones, about nine tenths detected once. The sample was peripheral blood. The rearrangement links TRBV5-1 to TRBJ1-5; TRBD1 might be the D (5 bases). This TCR was sampled from a woman in her 70s with COVID-19, enrolled during active disease. Written as DNA, the CDR3 is TGCGCCAGCAGCCTGGAGGGGCTGCTCAATCAGCCCCAGCATTTT. Translating gives CASSLEGLLNQPQHF.